This T cell receptor (beta chain) was observed in a study of tumor-infiltrating lymphocytes in primary liver carcinoma. Study-wide findings and caveats: The 250 largest clones made up significantly more of tumor than blood repertoires (p = 0.039). Less overlap was seen in tumor-adjacent and tumor-blood pairs than in tumor region pairs.

This clonotype is a singleton in its sample. Its antigen is unidentified. Unsorted bulk tissue of about 20-32 mg yielded co-extracted RNA and DNA. These patients lived with chronic HBV infection and had never been treated. Tumor samples each held over 80% viable tumor cells. TCR beta cDNA was made from 450 to 500 ng total RNA with a constant-region primer. Three rounds of nested multiplex PCR with slightly modified ARM-PCR produced TCR beta libraries. In the first two PCR rounds, TRBV1-TRBV30 forward primers were paired with a C-beta reverse primer, and each round lasted around 10 cycles. TCRdb used MiXCR to reprocess the multiplex PCR reads, holding one entry per CDR3 protein. This sample yields around 120,000 distinct CDR3 sequences, of which around two thirds are seen a single time; around 9.7% belongs to the top ten. The CDR3 loop spans 15 amino acids. V gave up 2 bases and J gave up 4 bases; unmatched junction bases: 7. The germline gives CDR1 SGHNT, CDR2 YENEEA.

The clonotype comes from a woman aged 55-69 years with primary liver carcinoma and hepatitis B virus infection. The chain joins TRBV11-3 to TRBJ2-7; 8 bases line up with TRBD2. The sequenced sample consisted of liver tumor tissue from sampling region 1. Stated subset: tumor region T1, superior pole. CDR3 nucleotide sequence: TGTGCCAGCAGCTTAAGGGTAGCGGGAAATTACGAGCAGTACTTC. Encoded protein: CASSLRVAGNYEQYF.